This T cell receptor (beta chain) emerged from a study of pediatric ulcerative colitis. Study as a whole: Disease was pancolitis in over 5 and left-sided in two, histology-confirmed.

Profiled with immunoSEQ multiplex PCR; TCRdb holds only in-frame clones, not every one. Of 59,000 or so clones in the sample, just over 75% were seen once. With 4 bases clipped from V and 6 bases from J, the junction kept 4 bases outside the gene matches. Germline CDR1 reads GTSNPN; CDR2 reads SVGIG (reference sequence). This CDR3 comprises 12 residues. This clonotype originated in a boy under 18 with moderate ulcerative colitis. The chain joins TRBV30 to TRBJ1-2; 8 bases align to TRBD1. Sequenced: blood. The CDR3 region is CAWTGGRHGYTF. CDR3 DNA sequence: TGTGCCTGGACAGGGGGCCGGCATGGCTACACCTTC.